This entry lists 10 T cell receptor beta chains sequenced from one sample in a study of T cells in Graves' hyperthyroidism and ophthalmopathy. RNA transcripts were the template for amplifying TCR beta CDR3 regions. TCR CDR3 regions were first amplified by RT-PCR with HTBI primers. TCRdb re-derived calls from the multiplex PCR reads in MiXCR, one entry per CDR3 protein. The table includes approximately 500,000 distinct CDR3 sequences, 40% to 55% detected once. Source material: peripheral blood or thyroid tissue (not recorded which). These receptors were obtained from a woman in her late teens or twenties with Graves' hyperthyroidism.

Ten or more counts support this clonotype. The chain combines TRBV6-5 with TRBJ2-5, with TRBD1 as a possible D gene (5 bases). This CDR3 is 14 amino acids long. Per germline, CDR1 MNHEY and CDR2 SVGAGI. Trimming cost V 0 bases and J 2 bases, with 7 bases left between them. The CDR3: CASSYSSGQETQYF. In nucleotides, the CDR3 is TGTGCCAGCAGTTACTCGTCAGGGCAAGAGACCCAGTACTTC.

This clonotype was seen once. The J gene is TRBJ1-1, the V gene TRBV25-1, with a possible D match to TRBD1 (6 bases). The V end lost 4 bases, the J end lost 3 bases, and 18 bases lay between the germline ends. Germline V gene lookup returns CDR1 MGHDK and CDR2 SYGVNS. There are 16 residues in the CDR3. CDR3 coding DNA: TGTGCCAGCAGTGCTAGGGGCCCGGACAGTGACACTGAAGCTTTCTTT. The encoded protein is CASSARGPDSDTEAFF.

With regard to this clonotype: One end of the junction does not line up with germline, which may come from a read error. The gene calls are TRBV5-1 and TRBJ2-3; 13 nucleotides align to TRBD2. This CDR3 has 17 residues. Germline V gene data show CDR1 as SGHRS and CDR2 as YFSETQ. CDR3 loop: CASSLAVTSGRTDTQYF. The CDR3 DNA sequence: TGTGCCAGCAGCTTGGCCGTGACTAGCGGGAGGACAGATACGCAGTATTTT.

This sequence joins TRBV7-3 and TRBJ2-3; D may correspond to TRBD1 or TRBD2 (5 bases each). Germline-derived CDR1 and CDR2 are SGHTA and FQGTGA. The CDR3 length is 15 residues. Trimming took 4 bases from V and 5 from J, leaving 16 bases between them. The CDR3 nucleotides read TGTGCCAGCAGCTGGGACGTAGGTACGAGAGATACGCAGTATTTT. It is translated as CASSWDVGTRDTQYF.

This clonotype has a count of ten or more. The CDR3 here is CASSQRGVTAGTEAFF. As DNA, the CDR3 is TGTGCCAGCAGCCAAAGGGGAGTCACGGCGGGCACTGAAGCTTTCTTT. This chain joins TRBV7-8 and TRBJ1-1; TRBD1 is a possible D gene (5 bases). The CDR3 loop spans 16 amino acids. The germline V and J ends were trimmed by 5 bases and 4 bases, with 20 bases remaining between them. Germline V gene lookup returns CDR1 SGHVS and CDR2 FQNEAQ.

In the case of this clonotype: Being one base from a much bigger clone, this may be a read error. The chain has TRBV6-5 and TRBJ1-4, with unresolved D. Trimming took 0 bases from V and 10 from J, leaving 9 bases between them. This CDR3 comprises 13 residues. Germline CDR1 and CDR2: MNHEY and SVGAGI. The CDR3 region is CASSYSEDGKLFF. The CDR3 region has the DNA TGTGCCAGCAGTTACTCTGAGGATGGAAAACTGTTTTTT.

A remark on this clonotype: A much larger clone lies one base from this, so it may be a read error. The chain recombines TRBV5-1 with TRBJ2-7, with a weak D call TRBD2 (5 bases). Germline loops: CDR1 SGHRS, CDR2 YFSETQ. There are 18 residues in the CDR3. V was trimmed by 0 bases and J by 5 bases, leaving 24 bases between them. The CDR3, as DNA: TGCGCCAGCAGCTTGGCCGGTATTGTGGCGGGTGGTCCCCACGAGCAGTACTTC. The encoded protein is CASSLAGIVAGGPHEQYF.

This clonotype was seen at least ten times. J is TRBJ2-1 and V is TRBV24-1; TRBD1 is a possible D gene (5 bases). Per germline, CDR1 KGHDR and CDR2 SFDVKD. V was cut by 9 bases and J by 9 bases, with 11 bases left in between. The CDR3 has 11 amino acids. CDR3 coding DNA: TGTGCCACCGGTCTAGGGGTTGAGCAGTTCTTC. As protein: CATGLGVEQFF.

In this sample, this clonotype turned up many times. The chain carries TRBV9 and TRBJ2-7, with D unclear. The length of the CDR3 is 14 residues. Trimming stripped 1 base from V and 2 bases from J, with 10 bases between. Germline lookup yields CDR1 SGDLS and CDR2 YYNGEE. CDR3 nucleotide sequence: TGTGCCAGCAGCGTAAATGTCCAAACCTACGAGCAGTACTTC. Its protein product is CASSVNVQTYEQYF.

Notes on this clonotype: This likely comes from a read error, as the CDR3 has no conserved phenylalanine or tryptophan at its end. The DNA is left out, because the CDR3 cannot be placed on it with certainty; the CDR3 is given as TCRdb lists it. CDR3 amino acids: CASSRSGSNT. The rearrangement joins TRBV4-2 to TRBJ1-3. The CDR3 contains 10 residues when both ends are counted. CDR1 is LGHNA and CDR2 is YNFKEQ in the germline V gene.